These 17 T cell receptor beta chains came from one sample sequenced in a study of OX40 agonist ivuxolimab in advanced cancers. The table came from immunoSEQ multiplex PCR; TCRdb's copy has only in-frame clones and leaves some out. The sample has 14,000 to 15,000 clones, about 69% seen once. Here the sequenced sample was CD4+ or CD8+ T cells sorted from blood, taken in a trial of the OX40 agonist ivuxolimab. The source is an adult with an advanced solid tumor such as melanoma, head and neck, liver or kidney cancer.

The gene calls are TRBV7-9 and TRBJ1-2, with no clear D. Between the trimmed V and J ends, which lost 1 base and 4 bases, there was a span of 10 bases. Germline CDR1 is SEHNR and CDR2 is FQNEAQ (reference sequence). This CDR3 is 14 amino acids long. CDR3 bases: TGTGCCAGCAGCTTAGTATCGGGTTCCTATGGCTACACCTTC. It encodes CASSLVSGSYGYTF.

The rearrangement uses TRBV11-3 and TRBJ2-7; D possibly corresponds to TRBD1 (6 bases). V gave up 4 bases and J gave up 2 bases, with 12 bases separating them. Germline loops: CDR1 SGHNT, CDR2 YENEEA. The CDR3 spans 14 residues. The CDR3 DNA reads as TGTGCCAGCAGCTCGGCAGGGGAGACCTACGAGCAGTACTTC. This sequence encodes CASSSAGETYEQYF.

This chain uses TRBV4-2 with TRBJ2-7; 8 bases map to TRBD2. V lost 6 bases to trimming and J lost 6 bases; unmatched junction nucleotides: 7. This CDR3 is 13 amino acids long. Germline CDR1 is LGHNA and CDR2 is YNFKEQ. The CDR3 reads CASRIGTRGEQYF. The CDR3 DNA sequence: TGTGCCAGCAGAATCGGGACTAGAGGCGAGCAGTACTTC.

With regard to this clone: Other DNA sequences within the sample encode an identical CDR3. The chain has TRBV4-3 and TRBJ2-1, with D perhaps matching TRBD1 or TRBD2 (5 bases each). CDR3 length equals 14 residues. Germline CDR1 LGHNA, CDR2 YSLEER. Between the trimmed V and J ends, which lost 3 bases and 0 bases, there was a span of 6 bases. The CDR3 DNA sequence: TGCGCCAGCAGCCAGGGGGTCTCCTACAATGAGCAGTTCTTC. The encoded protein is CASSQGVSYNEQFF.

The J gene is TRBJ2-7, the V gene TRBV28; TRBD1 agrees at 7 bases. CDR1 and CDR2 (germline): MDHEN, SYDVKM. The CDR3 loop spans 15 amino acids. J gave up 2 bases and V 8 bases, and 12 bases lay outside the gene matches. CDR3 sequence reads: CASRGRGNPPYEQYF. The CDR3 DNA sequence: TGTGCCAGCCGGGGCAGGGGGAACCCCCCCTACGAGCAGTACTTC.

The chain combines TRBV13 with TRBJ1-2, with 8 bases that match TRBD1. Germline values: CDR1 PRHDT, CDR2 FYEKMQ (reference sequence). V shed 6 bases, J shed 8 bases, and the junction held 8 bases outside the gene matches. CDR3 length: 13 amino acids. The CDR3 here is CASRYDRGDGYTF. The CDR3 DNA sequence: TGTGCCAGCAGATATGACAGGGGCGACGGCTACACCTTC.

The gene calls are TRBV4-3 and TRBJ1-2; TRBD1 matches at 9 bases. The germline gives CDR1 LGHNA, CDR2 YSLEER. V shed 4 bases, J shed 8 bases, and the junction held 11 bases outside the gene matches. CDR3 length: 15 amino acids. The CDR3 DNA reads as TGCGCCAGCAGCCCTGAACAGGGGGCTACTCGGGGCTACACCTTC. It encodes CASSPEQGATRGYTF.

This clone was observed a handful of times. The V gene is TRBV5-6, the J gene TRBJ2-1, with TRBD1 identical over 8 bases. After removal of 4 bases from V and 9 bases from J, the junction contained 6 bases not matched to a gene. This CDR3 is built from 13 residues. The germline V gene encodes CDR1 SGHDT and CDR2 YYEEEE. The CDR3 bases are TGTGCCAGCAGCCATCAGGGGGCCGGTGAGCAGTTCTTC. Its protein product is CASSHQGAGEQFF.

The chain uses TRBV7-9 and TRBJ1-2; D is perhaps TRBD1 (6 bases). V shed 1 base and J shed 4 bases, with 13 bases lying between them. The CDR3 covers 15 residues. CDR1 is SEHNR, CDR2 FQNEAQ, per germline (reference sequence). CDR3 region: CASSLDTGWSYGYTF. The CDR3, as DNA: TGTGCCAGCAGCTTAGACACAGGGTGGAGCTATGGCTACACCTTC.

V gene TRBV7-7 combines with J gene TRBJ2-5; TRBD2 might be the D (6 bases). V dropped 1 base and J dropped 5 bases, with 8 bases sitting between them. CDR3 length: 13 amino acids. Germline values: CDR1 SSHAT, CDR2 FNYEAQ (reference sequence). CDR3 in DNA: TGTGCCAGCAGCTTAGAGAGCGGGGAGACCCAGTACTTC. Translating gives CASSLESGETQYF.

This clone was found once. The V gene is TRBV30, the J gene TRBJ2-2; no firm D call. V lost 0 bases, J lost 2 bases, and 10 bases lay in between. CDR3 length equals 15 residues. The germline CDR1 and CDR2 sequences are GTSNPN and SVGIG (reference sequence). The CDR3 spells CAWSVGTTNTGELFF. The DNA of the CDR3 is TGTGCCTGGAGTGTAGGAACGACAAACACCGGGGAGCTGTTTTTT.

The chain couples TRBV7-9 to TRBJ2-7; TRBD1 agrees at 9 bases. J lost 2 bases, V lost 4 bases, and 3 bases had no gene match. The CDR3 is made up of 14 amino acids. Per germline, CDR1 SEHNR and CDR2 FQNEAQ (reference sequence). The CDR3 bases are TGTGCCAGCAGCTCGGGACAGGGCCCCTACGAGCAGTACTTC. The encoded protein is CASSSGQGPYEQYF.

The genes are TRBV5-6 and TRBJ2-7, with no clear D. V was trimmed by 1 base and J by 7 bases, leaving 6 bases between them. The germline V gene encodes CDR1 SGHDT and CDR2 YYEEEE. This CDR3 comprises 11 residues. The CDR3 DNA sequence: TGTGCCAGCAGCTTGAATAGAGAGCAGTACTTC. Translation: CASSLNREQYF.

The rearrangement uses TRBV5-6 and TRBJ2-5, with 7 bases identical to TRBD1. TRBJ2-7 explains the end of the DNA better; the J call may be wrong. Germline V gene data show CDR1 as SGHDT and CDR2 as YYEEEE. CDR3 length: 13 residues. The DNA for the CDR3 is TGTGCCAGCAGCTCGGACAGGACCTACGAGCAGTACTTC. It is translated as CASSSDRTYEQYF.

V is TRBV15 and J is TRBJ2-3; 10 bases line up with TRBD1. Germline V gene lookup returns CDR1 LNHNV and CDR2 YYDKDF (reference sequence). V lost 5 bases, J lost 3 bases, and 5 bases stayed unmatched. The length of the CDR3 is 15 residues. CDR3 amino acids: CATSRGTGATDTQYF. The CDR3 DNA sequence: TGTGCCACCAGCCGAGGGACAGGGGCAACAGATACGCAGTATTTT.

This clone is medium-sized in the sample. The chain recombines TRBV6-4 with TRBJ1-1; the match to TRBD1 covers 9 bases. CDR3 length equals 13 residues. Losses at the gene ends were 0 bases for V and 10 bases for J; bases not matched to a gene: 3. Germline V lookup: CDR1 MRHNA, CDR2 SNTAGT. Here the CDR3 DNA reads TGTGCCAGCAGTGACTCGGACAGGGGTAGAGCTTTCTTT. Translated: CASSDSDRGRAFF.

The chain has TRBV19 and TRBJ1-3; D is undetermined. Per the germline V gene, CDR1 is LNHDA and CDR2 is SQIVND (reference sequence). Trimming pared 3 bases from V and 4 bases from J, leaving 10 bases between. This CDR3 has 14 residues. The CDR3 DNA reads TGTGCCAGTAGTATGACCAGTTTCGGAAACACCATATATTTT. This gives the protein CASSMTSFGNTIYF.